These 26 T cell receptor beta chains came from one sample sequenced in a study of blood T cell repertoires in COVID-19. Generated by immunoSEQ multiplex PCR, the TCRdb table keeps only in-frame clones and is missing some. This sample has some 300,000 clones, with 85% to 90% found just once. Sequencing was done on a sample of peripheral blood. The source is a woman between 50 and 59 years old with COVID-19, enrolled during active disease.

This chain joins TRBV3-1 (or the pseudogene TRBV3-2) and TRBJ2-1, with 10 positions matching TRBD2. CDR1 LGHDT and CDR2 YNNKEL come from the germline V gene (reference sequence). V was pared by 4 bases and J by 8 bases, with 5 bases of the junction left unmatched. This CDR3 region has 14 residues. This CDR3 is CASSPTAGGYEQFF. The DNA for the CDR3 is TGTGCCAGCAGCCCGACAGCGGGAGGGTATGAGCAGTTCTTC.

This chain joins TRBV5-4 and TRBJ2-5, with 8 bases lining up with TRBD2. V lost 0 bases, J lost 2 bases, and 6 bases stayed unmatched. Germline CDR1 is SGHNT and CDR2 is YYREEE (reference sequence). The CDR3 sequence is 16 residues long. The CDR3 nucleotides are TGTGCCAGCAGCTTGGCAGGGACTAGGGGACAAGAGACCCAGTACTTC. The encoded protein is CASSLAGTRGQETQYF. Supplemented by reference TRBV5-4 and TRBJ2-5, the full variable domain reads ETGVTQSPTHLIKTRGQQVTLRCSSQSGHNTVSWYQQALGQGPQFIFQYYREEENGRGNFPPRFSGLQFPNYSSELNVNALELDDSALYLCASSLAGTRGQETQYFGPGTRLLVL.

This clone was seen once. The chain has TRBV28 and TRBJ1-1; D remains unclear. V gave up 3 bases and J gave up 11 bases, with 16 bases separating them. The CDR3 has 13 residues. Germline CDR1 MDHEN, CDR2 SYDVKM. CDR3 in DNA: TGTGCCAGCAGTTTCGTGGCTTCGATCGGGGCTTTCTTT. This sequence encodes CASSFVASIGAFF.

The chain combines TRBV19 with TRBJ2-5, with 9 bases fitting TRBD1. The CDR3 totals 18 residues. J lost 4 bases, V lost 4 bases, and 16 bases had no gene match. Germline V lookup: CDR1 LNHDA, CDR2 SQIVND (reference sequence). The CDR3 loop reads CASSKHVAGTGMIETQYF. The CDR3 DNA is TGTGCCAGTAGTAAACACGTTGCCGGGACAGGGATGATAGAGACCCAGTACTTC.

V gene TRBV6-2 or TRBV6-3 combines with J gene TRBJ1-1, with 7 bases identical to TRBD1. Germline V gene lookup returns CDR1 MNHEY and CDR2 SVGEGT. The CDR3 length is 14 residues. V was clipped by 4 bases and J by 3 bases; unmatched bases: 5. Written as DNA, the CDR3 is TGTGCCAGCAGTTCTAACAGGGGCTACACTGAAGCTTTCTTT. Amino acid sequence: CASSSNRGYTEAFF.

J is TRBJ1-5 and V is TRBV18, with 7 bases identical to TRBD1. The J segment lost 1 base and the V segment lost 6 bases, leaving 12 bases of the junction unmatched. From germline, CDR1 is KGHSH and CDR2 LQKENI. The CDR3 covers 17 residues. The CDR3 is CASSRYGQTGSNQPQHF. The CDR3 coding sequence is TGTGCCAGCTCGCGTTATGGACAGACAGGGAGCAATCAGCCCCAGCATTTT. The variable domain in full, with the rest retrieved from reference TRBV18 and TRBJ1-5, is NAGVMQNPRHLVRRRGQEARLRCSPMKGHSHVYWYRQLPEEGLKFMVYLQKENIIDESGMPKERFSAEFPKEGPSILRIQQVVRGDSAAYFCASSRYGQTGSNQPQHFGDGTRLSIL.

The chain employs TRBV3-1 (or the pseudogene TRBV3-2) and TRBJ2-3; 14 nucleotides align to TRBD2. This CDR3 contains 17 residues. Germline-derived CDR1 and CDR2 are LGHDT and YNNKEL (reference sequence). The junction had 7 bases not matched to a gene; V was cut back by 4 bases and J by 4 bases. The CDR3 loop is CASSLGTSGRYADTQYF. The CDR3 DNA is TGTGCCAGCAGCCTCGGGACTAGCGGGAGATACGCAGATACGCAGTATTTT.

The chain joins TRBV11-3 to TRBJ2-5; maybe TRBD1 (5 bases). Germline-derived CDR1 and CDR2 are SGHNT and YENEEA. The V end lost 5 bases, the J end lost 3 bases, and 13 bases lay between the germline ends. This CDR3 is built from 14 residues. The CDR3: CASSPRTKEETQYF. For the CDR3, the DNA is TGTGCCAGCAGCCCAAGGACAAAAGAAGAGACCCAGTACTTC. The full variable domain, rest sourced from reference TRBV11-3 and TRBJ2-5, is EAGVVQSPRYKIIEKKQPVAFWCNPISGHNTLYWYLQNLGQGPELLIRYENEEAVDDSQLPKDRFSAERLKGVDSTLKIQPAELGDSAVYLCASSPRTKEETQYFGPGTRLLVL.

The chain uses TRBV5-5 and TRBJ2-3, with 14 bases identical to TRBD2. V shed 0 bases, J shed 4 bases, and the junction held 1 base outside the gene matches. Germline V gene lookup returns CDR1 SGHKS and CDR2 YYEKEE (reference sequence). The CDR3 has 16 residues. CDR3 DNA: TGTGCCAGCAGCTTGGGGACTAGCGGGAGGTCAGATACGCAGTATTTT. It translates to CASSLGTSGRSDTQYF.

This rearrangement joins TRBV4-1 to TRBJ1-2, with D perhaps matching TRBD1 (5 bases). The CDR3 contains 14 residues. Deletions cut 0 bases from V and 8 bases from J, with 13 bases between. The germline gives CDR1 MGHRA, CDR2 YSYEKL. CDR3 nucleotide sequence: TGCGCCAGCAGCCAAGAGGGGCAGGGTAAGGGCTACACCTTC. This translates into CASSQEGQGKGYTF.

The chain links TRBV9 to TRBJ2-7; 8 positions match TRBD2. Germline assignment: CDR1 SGDLS and CDR2 YYNGEE. Unmatched junction bases numbered 8, after V lost 4 bases and J lost 2 bases. The CDR3 sequence is 15 residues long. DNA for the CDR3: TGTGCCAGCAGCCCCAGGGCGGGAGGCGCCTACGAGCAGTACTTC. This codes for CASSPRAGGAYEQYF.

Only one count was recorded for this clone. This chain joins TRBV24-1 and TRBJ1-5, with D possibly being TRBD1 (6 bases). Germline loops: CDR1 KGHDR, CDR2 SFDVKD. The CDR3 covers 21 residues. V was trimmed by 4 bases and J by 0 bases, leaving 27 bases between them. CDR3 DNA: TGTGCCACCAGTGACCTAGTGCGAGATATCGACAGGCCCTATAGCAATCAGCCCCAGCATTTT. Amino acid sequence: CATSDLVRDIDRPYSNQPQHF.

The chain couples TRBV5-4 to TRBJ1-6, with 7 bases fitting TRBD1. Germline CDR1 is SGHNT and CDR2 is YYREEE (reference sequence). The V gene end was trimmed by 2 bases and the J gene end by 7 bases; junction bases not matched to a gene: 3. The length of the CDR3 is 14 residues. The CDR3 nucleotides read TGTGCCAGCAGCTTCCGGGACAGAAATTCACCCCTCCACTTT. Its protein is CASSFRDRNSPLHF.

V and J are TRBV19 and TRBJ1-2; 12 bases fit TRBD1. This CDR3 contains 14 residues. Germline V gives CDR1 LNHDA, CDR2 SQIVND (reference sequence). Trimming cost V 5 bases and J 7 bases; bases outside gene matches: 5. CDR3 loop: CASSVGQGAGGYTF. CDR3 nucleotides: TGTGCCAGTAGTGTGGGACAGGGGGCCGGTGGCTACACCTTC.

The chain employs TRBV19 and TRBJ2-2, with 8 positions matching TRBD1. With 3 bases clipped from V and 1 base from J, the junction kept 4 bases outside the gene matches. CDR3 length: 16 amino acids. Germline assignment: CDR1 LNHDA and CDR2 SQIVND (reference sequence). The CDR3 DNA follows: TGTGCCAGTAGTATTAGGACAGGGCAGAACACCGGGGAGCTGTTTTTT. Encoded protein: CASSIRTGQNTGELFF. Full variable domain (remainder filled in from reference TRBV19 and TRBJ2-2): DGGITQSPKYLFRKEGQNVTLSCEQNLNHDAMYWYRQDPGQGLRLIYYSQIVNDFQKGDIAEGYSVSREKKESFPLTVTSAQKNPTAFYLCASSIRTGQNTGELFFGEGSRLTVL.

As regards this clone: The sample holds other DNA sequences that translate to the same CDR3. The chain joins TRBV18 to TRBJ2-7; D is perhaps TRBD1 (5 bases). Trimming cost V 1 base and J 2 bases, with 6 bases left between them. There are 13 residues in the CDR3. The germline V gene has CDR1 KGHSH and CDR2 LQKENI. DNA for the CDR3: TGTGCCAGCTCACCACAGGGGCCCTACGAGCAGTACTTC. It encodes CASSPQGPYEQYF.

The chain links TRBV10-1 to TRBJ2-3; D is possibly TRBD1 (5 bases). V lost 3 bases and J lost 1, with 11 bases in between. The germline V gene has CDR1 WNHNN and CDR2 SYGVQD (reference sequence). The CDR3 extends over 15 amino acids. CDR3 sequence (DNA): TGCGCCAGCAGTGACCGAAAACAGGGCACAGATACGCAGTATTTT. This translates into CASSDRKQGTDTQYF.

V is TRBV5-4 and J is TRBJ1-3; D might be TRBD1 (5 bases). The CDR3 loop spans 16 amino acids. With 0 bases removed from V and 4 bases from J, the gap between germline ends came to 14 bases. CDR1 is SGHNT, CDR2 YYREEE, per germline (reference sequence). The CDR3 spells CASSLAPGLYGNTIYF. CDR3 DNA sequence: TGTGCCAGCAGCTTGGCCCCAGGGCTGTACGGAAACACCATATATTTT.

This chain connects TRBV5-4 to TRBJ1-6; 9 bases match TRBD1. The junction had 9 bases not matched to a gene; V was cut back by 1 base and J by 7 bases. The CDR3 loop spans 17 amino acids. Germline CDR1 and CDR2: SGHNT and YYREEE (reference sequence). The CDR3 here is CASSLRYQGQGNSPLHF. CDR3 nucleotides: TGTGCCAGCAGCTTGCGGTATCAGGGACAGGGAAATTCACCCCTCCACTTT.

This chain links TRBV6-5 with TRBJ2-2; 8 nucleotides line up with TRBD1. J lost 7 bases, V lost 8 bases, and 6 bases had no gene match. The CDR3 loop spans 13 amino acids. Germline V gene data show CDR1 as MNHEY and CDR2 as SVGAGI. The CDR3 DNA reads TGTGCCAGCCATCCCAGGGGGCACGGGGAGCTGTTTTTT. This encodes CASHPRGHGELFF.

The gene calls are TRBV5-6 and TRBJ2-7; 10 nucleotides match TRBD1. The V gene end was trimmed by 4 bases and the J gene end by 5 bases; junction bases not matched to a gene: 9. In germline, CDR1 is SGHDT, CDR2 YYEEEE. The length of the CDR3 is 15 residues. The DNA for the CDR3 is TGTGCCAGCAGCCGGAGGGACAGGGGAAGGAACGAGCAGTACTTC. This codes for CASSRRDRGRNEQYF. Supplemented by reference TRBV5-6 and TRBJ2-7, the full variable domain reads DAGVTQSPTHLIKTRGQQVTLRCSPKSGHDTVSWYQQALGQGPQFIFQYYEEEERQRGNFPDRFSGHQFPNYSSELNVNALLLGDSALYLCASSRRDRGRNEQYFGPGTRLTVT.

The chain combines TRBV20-1 with TRBJ1-3, with D uncertain. CDR3 length equals 10 residues. Trimming cost V 5 bases and J 3 bases, with 2 bases left between them. Germline-derived CDR1 and CDR2 are DFQATT and SNEGSKA (reference sequence). The CDR3 is CSARGNTIYF. The CDR3 DNA reads TGCAGTGCTCGTGGAAACACCATATATTTT.

This chain joins TRBV19 and TRBJ2-1; 7 bases match TRBD1. Germline assignment: CDR1 LNHDA and CDR2 SQIVND (reference sequence). CDR3 length: 14 residues. The J segment lost 1 base and the V segment lost 5 bases, leaving 2 bases of the junction unmatched. The CDR3 region is CASSLQGSYNEQFF. The CDR3, as DNA: TGTGCCAGTAGTCTACAGGGGTCCTACAATGAGCAGTTCTTC.

J is TRBJ2-2 and V is TRBV4-3, with D possibly TRBD2 on 7 matching bases. V lost 1 base and J lost 1, with 22 bases in between. Germline V lookup: CDR1 LGHNA, CDR2 YSLEER. CDR3 size: 20 residues. CDR3: CASSQVLGQGTNLNTGELFF. Here the CDR3 DNA reads TGCGCCAGCAGCCAAGTATTGGGGCAGGGGACTAACCTGAACACCGGGGAGCTGTTTTTT.

The chain recombines TRBV5-1 with TRBJ1-1, with 11 bases lining up with TRBD1. V lost 4 bases to trimming and J lost 1 base; unmatched junction nucleotides: 6. The CDR3 runs to 16 residues. Germline values: CDR1 SGHRS, CDR2 YFSETQ. The CDR3 reads CASSPGQGAENTEAFF. The CDR3 DNA follows: TGCGCCAGCAGCCCAGGACAGGGGGCTGAGAACACTGAAGCTTTCTTT.

This clone occurred a few times. The CDR3 loop is CASSLTGYAEAFF. The CDR3 coding sequence is TGTGCCAGCAGCTTAACCGGGTACGCTGAAGCTTTCTTT. The V and J genes are TRBV7-3 and TRBJ1-1; D uncertain. V was shortened by 0 bases and J by 6 bases, with 8 bases between the two germline ends. The length of the CDR3 is 13 residues. Germline lookup yields CDR1 SGHTA and CDR2 FQGTGA.